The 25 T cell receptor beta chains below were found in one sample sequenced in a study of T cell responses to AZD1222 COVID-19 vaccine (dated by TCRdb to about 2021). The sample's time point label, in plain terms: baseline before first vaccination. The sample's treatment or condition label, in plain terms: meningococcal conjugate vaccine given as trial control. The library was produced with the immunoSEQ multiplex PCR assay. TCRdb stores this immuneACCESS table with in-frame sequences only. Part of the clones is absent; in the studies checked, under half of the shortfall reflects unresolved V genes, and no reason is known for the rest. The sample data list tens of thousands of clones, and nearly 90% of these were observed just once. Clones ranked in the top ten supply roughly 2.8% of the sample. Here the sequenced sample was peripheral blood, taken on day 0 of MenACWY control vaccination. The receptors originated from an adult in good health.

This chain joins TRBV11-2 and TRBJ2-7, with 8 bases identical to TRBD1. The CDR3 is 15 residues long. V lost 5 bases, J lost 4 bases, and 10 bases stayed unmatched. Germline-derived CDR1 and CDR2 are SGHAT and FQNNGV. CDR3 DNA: TGTGCCAGCAGCGCGGCAGACAGGGGCACATACGAGCAGTACTTC. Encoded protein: CASSAADRGTYEQYF.

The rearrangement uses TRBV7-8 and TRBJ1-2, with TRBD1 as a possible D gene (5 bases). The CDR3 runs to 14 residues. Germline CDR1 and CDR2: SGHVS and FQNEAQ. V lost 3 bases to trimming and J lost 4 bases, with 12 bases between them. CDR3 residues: CASSFRDGLYGYTF. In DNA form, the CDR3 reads TGTGCCAGCAGCTTTAGGGACGGACTCTATGGCTACACCTTC.

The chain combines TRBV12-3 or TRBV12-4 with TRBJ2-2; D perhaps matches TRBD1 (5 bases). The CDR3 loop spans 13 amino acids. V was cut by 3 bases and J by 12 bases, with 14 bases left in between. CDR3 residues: CASSFNQGSKLFF. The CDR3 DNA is TGTGCCAGCAGTTTCAATCAGGGTTCGAAGCTGTTTTTT.

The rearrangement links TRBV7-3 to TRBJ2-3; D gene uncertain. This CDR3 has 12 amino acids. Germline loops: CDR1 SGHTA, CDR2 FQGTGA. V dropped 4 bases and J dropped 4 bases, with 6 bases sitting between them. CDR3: CASSSNSDTQYF. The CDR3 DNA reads TGTGCCAGCAGCTCGAACTCAGATACGCAGTATTTT.

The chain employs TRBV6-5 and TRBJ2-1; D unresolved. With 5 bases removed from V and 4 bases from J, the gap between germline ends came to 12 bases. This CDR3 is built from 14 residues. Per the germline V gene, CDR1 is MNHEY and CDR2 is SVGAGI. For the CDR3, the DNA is TGTGCCAGCAGTCCCTCGCGCAGGTACAATGAGCAGTTCTTC. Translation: CASSPSRRYNEQFF.

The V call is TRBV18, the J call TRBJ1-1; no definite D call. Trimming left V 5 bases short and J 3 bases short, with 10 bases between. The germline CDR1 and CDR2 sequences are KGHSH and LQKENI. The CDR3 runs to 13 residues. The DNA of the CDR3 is TGTGCCAGCTCATCCAGATCGGACACTGAAGCTTTCTTT. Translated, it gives CASSSRSDTEAFF.

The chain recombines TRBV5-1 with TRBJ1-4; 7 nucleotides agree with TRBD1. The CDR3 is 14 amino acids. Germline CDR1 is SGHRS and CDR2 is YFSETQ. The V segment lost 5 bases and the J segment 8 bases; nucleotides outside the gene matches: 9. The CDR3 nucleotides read TGCGCCAGCAGAAAAGGGGGCGAGAGGGAAAAACTGTTTTTT. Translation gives CASRKGGEREKLFF. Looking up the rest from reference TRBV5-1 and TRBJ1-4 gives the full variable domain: KAGVTQTPRYLIKTRGQQVTLSCSPISGHRSVSWYQQTPGQGLQFLFEYFSETQRNKGNFPGRFSGRQFSNSRSEMNVSTLELGDSALYLCASRKGGEREKLFFGSGTQLSVL.

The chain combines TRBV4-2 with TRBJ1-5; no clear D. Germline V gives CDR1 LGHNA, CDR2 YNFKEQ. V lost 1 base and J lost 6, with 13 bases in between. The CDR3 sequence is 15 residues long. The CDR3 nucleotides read TGTGCCAGCAGCCAAGGCGGGCAGGAAGGTCAGCCCCAGCATTTT. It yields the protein CASSQGGQEGQPQHF.

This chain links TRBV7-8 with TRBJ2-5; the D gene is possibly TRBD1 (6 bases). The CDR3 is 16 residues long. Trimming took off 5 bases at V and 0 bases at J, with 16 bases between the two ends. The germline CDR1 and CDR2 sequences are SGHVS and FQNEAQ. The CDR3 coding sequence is TGTGCCAGCAGCCCGATGGGGACACATTACCAAGAGACCCAGTACTTC. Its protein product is CASSPMGTHYQETQYF. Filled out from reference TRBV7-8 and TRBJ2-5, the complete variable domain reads GAGVSQSPRYKVAKRGQDVALRCDPISGHVSLFWYQQALGQGPEFLTYFQNEAQLDKSGLPSDRFFAERPEGSVSTLKIQRTQQEDSAVYLCASSPMGTHYQETQYFGPGTRLLVL.

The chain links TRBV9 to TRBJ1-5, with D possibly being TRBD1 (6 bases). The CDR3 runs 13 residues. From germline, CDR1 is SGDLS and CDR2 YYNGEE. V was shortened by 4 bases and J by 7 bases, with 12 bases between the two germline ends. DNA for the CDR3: TGTGCCAGCAGCTCCGAGGGGGGCCAGCCCCAGCATTTT. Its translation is CASSSEGGQPQHF.

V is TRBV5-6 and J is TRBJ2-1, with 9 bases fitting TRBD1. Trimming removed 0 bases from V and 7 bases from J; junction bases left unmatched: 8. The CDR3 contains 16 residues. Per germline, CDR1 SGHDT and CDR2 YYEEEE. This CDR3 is CASSLEVGTGWNEQFF. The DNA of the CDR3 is TGTGCCAGCAGCTTGGAGGTCGGGACAGGGTGGAATGAGCAGTTCTTC.

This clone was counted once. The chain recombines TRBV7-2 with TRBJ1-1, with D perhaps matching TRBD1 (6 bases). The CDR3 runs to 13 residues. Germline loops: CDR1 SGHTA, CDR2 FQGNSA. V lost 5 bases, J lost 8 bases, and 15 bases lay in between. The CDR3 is CASSVYAGTEAFF. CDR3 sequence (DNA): TGTGCCAGCAGCGTATATGCCGGGACAGAAGCTTTCTTT.

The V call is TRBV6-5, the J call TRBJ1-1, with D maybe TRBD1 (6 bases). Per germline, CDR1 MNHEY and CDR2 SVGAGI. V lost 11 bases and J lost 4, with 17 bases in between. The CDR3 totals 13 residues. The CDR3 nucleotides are TGTGCCGCCTGGAAAGGGGGAGGCACTGAAGCTTTCTTT. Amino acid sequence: CAAWKGGGTEAFF.

CDR3 protein: CASSSLAGGTGELFF. The CDR3 DNA follows: TGTGCCAGCAGCTCACTAGCGGGTGGGACCGGGGAGCTGTTTTTT. V usage is TRBV11-3 and J usage is TRBJ2-2, with 9 bases aligning to TRBD2. V lost 4 bases to trimming and J lost 5 bases; unmatched junction nucleotides: 5. CDR1 SGHNT and CDR2 YENEEA come from the germline V gene. CDR3 length: 15 residues.

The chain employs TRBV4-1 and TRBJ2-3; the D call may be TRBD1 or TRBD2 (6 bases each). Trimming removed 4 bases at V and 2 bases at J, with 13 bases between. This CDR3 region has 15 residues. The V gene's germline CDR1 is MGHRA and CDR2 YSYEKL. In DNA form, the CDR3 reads TGCGCCAGCAGCCCGGGGGCCGGTCCCACAGATACGCAGTATTTT. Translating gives CASSPGAGPTDTQYF.

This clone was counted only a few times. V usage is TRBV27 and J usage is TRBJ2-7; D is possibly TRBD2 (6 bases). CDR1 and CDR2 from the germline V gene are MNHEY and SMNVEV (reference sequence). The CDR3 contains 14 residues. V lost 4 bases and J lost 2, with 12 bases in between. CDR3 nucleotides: TGTGCCAGCAGTTGGGGGACTTCTACCTACGAGCAGTACTTC. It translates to CASSWGTSTYEQYF.

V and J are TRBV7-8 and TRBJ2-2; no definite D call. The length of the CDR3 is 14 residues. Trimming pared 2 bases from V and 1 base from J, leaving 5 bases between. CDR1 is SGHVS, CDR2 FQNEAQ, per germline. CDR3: CASSLKENTGELFF. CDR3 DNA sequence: TGTGCCAGCAGCTTAAAAGAGAACACCGGGGAGCTGTTTTTT.

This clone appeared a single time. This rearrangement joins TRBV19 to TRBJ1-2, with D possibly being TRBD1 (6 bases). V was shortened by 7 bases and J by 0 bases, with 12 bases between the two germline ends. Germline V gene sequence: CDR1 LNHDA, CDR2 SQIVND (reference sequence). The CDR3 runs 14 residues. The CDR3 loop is CASNRDTTNYGYTF. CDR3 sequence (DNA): TGTGCCAGTAATCGGGACACCACTAACTATGGCTACACCTTC.

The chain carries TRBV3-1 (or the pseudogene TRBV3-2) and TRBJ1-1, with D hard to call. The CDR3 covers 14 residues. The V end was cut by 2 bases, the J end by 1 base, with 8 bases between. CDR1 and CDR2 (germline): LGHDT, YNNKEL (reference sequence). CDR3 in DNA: TGTGCCAGCAGCCAACAGGCGGGGAACACTGAAGCTTTCTTT. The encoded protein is CASSQQAGNTEAFF.

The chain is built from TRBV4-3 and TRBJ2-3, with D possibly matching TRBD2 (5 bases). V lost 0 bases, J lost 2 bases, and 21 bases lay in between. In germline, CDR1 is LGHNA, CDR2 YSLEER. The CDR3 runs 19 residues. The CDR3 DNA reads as TGCGCCAGCAGCCAAGATGTAGCGTCCCAGATGGGTTACACAGATACGCAGTATTTT. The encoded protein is CASSQDVASQMGYTDTQYF.

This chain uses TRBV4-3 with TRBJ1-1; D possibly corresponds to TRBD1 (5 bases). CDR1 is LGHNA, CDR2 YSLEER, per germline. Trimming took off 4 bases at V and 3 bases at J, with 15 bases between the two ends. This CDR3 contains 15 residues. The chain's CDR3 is CASSRTGTVDTEAFF. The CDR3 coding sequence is TGCGCCAGCAGCCGCACCGGGACGGTGGACACTGAAGCTTTCTTT.

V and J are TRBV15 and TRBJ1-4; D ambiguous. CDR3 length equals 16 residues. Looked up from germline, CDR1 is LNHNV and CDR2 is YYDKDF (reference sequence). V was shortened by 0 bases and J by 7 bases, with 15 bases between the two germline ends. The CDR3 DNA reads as TGTGCCACCAGCAGAGATGAGGCTGAAACCCTTGAAAAACTGTTTTTT. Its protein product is CATSRDEAETLEKLFF.

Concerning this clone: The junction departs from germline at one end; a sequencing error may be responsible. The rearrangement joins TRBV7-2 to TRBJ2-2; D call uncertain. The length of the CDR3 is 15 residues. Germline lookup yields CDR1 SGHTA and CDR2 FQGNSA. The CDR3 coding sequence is TGTGCCAGCAGTTTAGGGATGCGGATTGGCGGGGAGCTGTTTTTT. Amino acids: CASSLGMRIGGELFF.

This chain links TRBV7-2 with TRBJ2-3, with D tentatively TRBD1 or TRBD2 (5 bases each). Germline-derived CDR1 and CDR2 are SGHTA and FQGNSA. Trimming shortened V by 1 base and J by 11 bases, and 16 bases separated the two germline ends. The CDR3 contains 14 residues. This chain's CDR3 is CASSLGGTTFVQYF. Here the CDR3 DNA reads TGTGCCAGCAGCTTAGGGGGGACCACCTTCGTGCAGTATTTT. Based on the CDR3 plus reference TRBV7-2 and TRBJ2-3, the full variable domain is GAGVSQSPSNKVTEKGKDVELRCDPISGHTALYWYRQSLGQGLEFLIYFQGNSAPDKSGLPSDRFSAERTGGSVSTLTIQRTQQEDSAVYLCASSLGGTTFVQYFGPGTRLTVL.

The CDR3 region is CASSVALGSTEAFF. CDR3 DNA: TGTGCCAGCAGCGTAGCTCTGGGGAGCACTGAAGCTTTCTTT. The chain is built from TRBV9 and TRBJ1-1, with unresolved D. Germline loops: CDR1 SGDLS, CDR2 YYNGEE. The V end lost 0 bases, the J end lost 4 bases, and 10 bases lay between the germline ends. CDR3 size: 14 residues.